This paragraph covers one TCR beta chain sequence. Its antigen is not identified. PBMCs were cryopreserved, and 1.5 to 2.5 micrograms of genomic DNA from them went into TCR beta libraries. This specimen belongs to a study of cytotoxic CD8 clonotypes in ibrutinib-treated CLL. Points from the study as a whole: Rising at ibrutinib response, clonality subsequently fell back toward baseline at progression. With treatment, public clonotypes, which were uncommon, either contracted or remained stable. A difference in sampling times existed between sustained-remission and progressing patients.

The CDR3 length is 13 residues. V was clipped by 7 bases and J by 5 bases; unmatched bases: 4. Per the germline V gene, CDR1 is MNHEY and CDR2 is SMNVEV (reference sequence). Measured with immunoSEQ multiplex PCR; TCRdb has only the in-frame clones, and not every one. Altogether around 160,000 clones are present, 70% to 90% being singletons, with the ten largest covering over 2.5%. The receptor was derived from a human donor with chronic lymphocytic leukemia. V and J are TRBV27 and TRBJ2-2; the match to TRBD2 covers 7 bases. The source was PBMCs, collected at disease progression, from a patient treated with ibrutinib. The CDR3 protein is CASTSGGTGELFF. In DNA, the CDR3 is TGTGCCAGCACATCGGGGGGAACCGGGGAGCTGTTTTTT.